A selection of T cell receptor beta chains follows, all from one sample in a study of T cells in Graves' hyperthyroidism and ophthalmopathy. One entry per CDR3 protein results from TCRdb running MiXCR on the multiplex PCR reads. The repertoire holds around 690,000 distinct CDR3 sequences, roughly 20% seen once, with about 34% in the top ten. Source material: blood. The origin of the receptors is a man aged 25-45 years with Graves' ophthalmopathy. CDR3s include the opening cysteine and the closing phenylalanine or tryptophan. A D gene is named only where the DNA matches it firmly. A clone size is listed for some rows: how often the clone was seen (once, few, many), or a class if it is expanded.

size: few; V: TRBV27; J: TRBJ2-1; D: TRBD1; CDR3: CASRQGDEQFF; DNA: TGTGCCAGTCGACAGGGCGATGAGCAGTTCTTC
size: NA; V: TRBV4-1; J: TRBJ1-2; D: TRBD1; CDR3: CASSQRWDSSYGYTF; DNA: TGCGCCAGCAGCCAACGCTGGGACAGTTCTTATGGCTACACCTTC
size: many; V: TRBV14; J: TRBJ2-3; D: TRBD2; CDR3: CASSPSSGDTQYF; DNA: TGTGCCAGCAGCCCATCTAGCGGTGATACGCAGTATTTT
size: NA; V: TRBV2; J: TRBJ2-7; D: NA; CDR3: CASSESRLAEQYF; DNA: TGTGCCAGCAGTGAATCGCGTCTCGCCGAGCAGTACTTC
size: few; V: TRBV30; J: TRBJ2-3; D: NA; CDR3: CAWSVGLNTDTQYF; DNA: TGTGCCTGGAGTGTGGGACTGAACACAGATACGCAGTATTTT
size: once; V: TRBV4-1; J: TRBJ2-3; D: TRBD2; CDR3: CASSQVPSGRGTDTQYF; DNA: TGCGCCAGCAGCCAAGTACCTAGCGGGAGAGGCACAGATACGCAGTATTTT
size: NA; V: TRBV7-8; J: TRBJ2-7; D: TRBD2; CDR3: CASSAREGGLDSYEQYF; DNA: TGTGCCAGCAGCGCACGGGAGGGGGGCCTAGACAGCTACGAGCAGTACTTC
size: NA; V: TRBV11-2; J: TRBJ2-3; D: NA; CDR3: CASSFQTPPGTQYF; DNA: TGTGCCAGCAGCTTCCAGACACCGCCGGGTACGCAGTATTTT
size: many; V: TRBV3-1; J: TRBJ1-2; D: TRBD1; CDR3: CASSHRDSYGYTF; DNA: TGTGCCAGCAGCCATAGGGACAGCTATGGCTACACCTTC
size: many; V: TRBV18; J: TRBJ1-1; D: NA; CDR3: CASSHGTEAFF; DNA: TGTGCCAGCTCACATGGCACTGAAGCTTTCTTT
size: many; V: TRBV3-1; J: TRBJ2-1; D: NA; CDR3: CASSQRGYNEQFF; DNA: TGTGCCAGCAGCCAGCGAGGATACAATGAGCAGTTCTTC
size: few; V: TRBV27; J: TRBJ2-7; D: TRBD1; CDR3: CASSKDRAYEQYF; DNA: TGTGCCAGCAGTAAGGACAGGGCCTACGAGCAGTACTTC
size: few; V: TRBV28; J: TRBJ2-7; D: NA; CDR3: CASSFSPRTLDQYEQYF; DNA: TGTGCCAGCAGTTTTTCACCCCGGACATTGGATCAATACGAGCAGTACTTC
size: NA; V: TRBV10-3; J: TRBJ2-5; D: NA; CDR3: CAISERVQETQYF; DNA: TGTGCCATCAGTGAAAGGGTCCAAGAGACCCAGTACTTC
size: few; V: TRBV18; J: TRBJ1-6; D: NA; CDR3: CASSPGNTGGSPLHF; DNA: TGTGCCAGCTCACCAGGAAACACGGGGGGATCACCCCTCCACTTT
size: NA; V: TRBV6-1; J: TRBJ2-7; D: NA; CDR3: CASSPNTGTSYEQYF; DNA: TGTGCCAGCAGCCCCAATACAGGGACCTCCTACGAGCAGTACTTC
size: NA; V: TRBV5-1; J: TRBJ2-7; D: TRBD2; CDR3: CASSNALAGAYEQYF; DNA: TGCGCCAGCAGCAATGCCCTAGCGGGAGCATACGAGCAGTACTTC
size: few; V: TRBV28; J: TRBJ2-7; D: TRBD1; CDR3: CASQDRATYEQYF; DNA: TGTGCCAGCCAGGACAGGGCTACCTACGAGCAGTACTTC
size: few; V: TRBV19; J: TRBJ2-3; D: TRBD1; CDR3: CASIPGTGARHTQYF; DNA: TGTGCCAGTATCCCCGGGACAGGGGCACGACATACGCAGTATTTT
size: many; V: TRBV11-2; J: TRBJ2-1; D: TRBD2; CDR3: CASSLGGGSSYNEQFF; DNA: TGTGCCAGCAGCTTAGGGGGGGGATCCTCCTACAATGAGCAGTTCTTC
size: few; V: TRBV6-5; J: TRBJ2-1; D: TRBD2; CDR3: CASSYSGRGSGRVHNEQFF; DNA: TGTGCCAGCAGTTACTCGGGACGCGGTAGCGGGAGGGTCCACAATGAGCAGTTCTTC
size: NA; V: TRBV14; J: TRBJ2-7; D: TRBD1; CDR3: CASSGQVGPGEQYF; DNA: TGTGCCAGCAGTGGACAGGTGGGCCCCGGAGAGCAGTACTTC
size: NA; V: TRBV28; J: TRBJ1-1; D: NA; CDR3: CASTPGVRDTEAFF; DNA: TGTGCCAGCACCCCAGGGGTCAGGGACACTGAAGCTTTCTTT
size: NA; V: TRBV28; J: TRBJ2-5; D: TRBD1; CDR3: CASRTQQGAREQYF; DNA: TGTGCCAGCAGAACCCAACAGGGGGCAAGAGAGCAGTACTTC